This TCR beta chain appears in the sequencing data of a study of vaccination effects on CD4 cells after COVID-19. Viral peptide pool expansion of antigen-specific CD4+ T cells preceded sequencing in the ViraFEST assay. After less than twelve days in culture, the CD4+ T cells were isolated. This person's SARS-CoV-2 infection, confirmed by PCR, occurred between March and December 2020. The table came from immunoSEQ multiplex PCR; TCRdb's copy has only in-frame clones and leaves some out. The table shows around 53,000 clones, with around 82% occurring only once. Note on this clone: The antigen is not known.

Sequenced here: CD4+ T cells from PBMCs cultured with HIV peptides, sampled before COVID-19 vaccination. Stated subset: HIV-1 Nef peptide pool negative control/reference culture. This receptor was taken from a human donor who had a prior SARS-CoV-2 infection.

CDR3 in DNA: TGTGCCAGCCGCGAACGCAACACCGGGGAGCTGTTTTTT. This translates into CASRERNTGELFF. The chain joins TRBV12-3 or TRBV12-4 to TRBJ2-2, with D hard to call. The CDR3 runs 13 residues. V was trimmed by 8 bases and J by 2 bases, leaving 9 bases between them.